Shown below are 23 T cell receptor beta chains from a single sample sequenced in a study of blood T cell repertoires in COVID-19. The protocol was immunoSEQ multiplex PCR, while the TCRdb copy is restricted to in-frame clones and leaves out a portion. Of approximately 130,000 clones in the sample, 70% to 90% were seen once. What was sequenced was peripheral blood. Receptor source: a human donor in a cohort sampled during active COVID-19.

This clone was found once. V and J are TRBV18 and TRBJ1-5, with D unclear. The CDR3 runs 16 residues. The germline CDR1 and CDR2 sequences are KGHSH and LQKENI. V dropped 3 bases and J dropped 0 bases, with 12 bases sitting between them. Here the CDR3 reads CASSPSSLYSNQPQHF. CDR3 bases: TGTGCCAGCTCACCCTCGAGCCTCTATAGCAATCAGCCCCAGCATTTT.

The chain employs TRBV5-1 and TRBJ1-2; the D gene is possibly TRBD1 (6 bases). The CDR3 runs to 15 residues. Trimming cost V 4 bases and J 5 bases, with 18 bases left between them. Germline V gene lookup returns CDR1 SGHRS and CDR2 YFSETQ. CDR3 nucleotide sequence: TGCGCCAGCAGCCCCAGAACAGGGATGATGTATGGCTACACCTTC. It yields the protein CASSPRTGMMYGYTF.

The CDR3 nucleotides read TGTGCCAGTAGTATAGGGCGGGACAGGGGTGCCGGGGAGCTGTTTTTT. Its protein is CASSIGRDRGAGELFF. J is TRBJ2-2 and V is TRBV19; 10 bases line up with TRBD1. The germline CDR1 and CDR2 sequences are LNHDA and SQIVND (reference sequence). The CDR3 is 16 amino acids. J was trimmed by 6 bases and V by 1 base; bases with no gene match: 5.

The rearrangement joins TRBV7-9 to TRBJ2-2, with D possibly TRBD2 on 6 matching bases. The CDR3 covers 16 residues. From germline, CDR1 is SEHNR and CDR2 FQNEAQ (reference sequence). Trimming removed 1 base from V and 1 base from J, with 10 bases in between. Here the CDR3 DNA reads TGTGCCAGCAGCTTAGGGGCGGGGTTGAACACCGGGGAGCTGTTTTTT. Translating gives CASSLGAGLNTGELFF. Full variable domain (missing parts from reference TRBV7-9 and TRBJ2-2): DTGVSQNPRHKITKRGQNVTFRCDPISEHNRLYWYRQTLGQGPEFLTYFQNEAQLEKSRLLSDRFSAERPKGSFSTLEIQRTEQGDSAMYLCASSLGAGLNTGELFFGEGSRLTVL.

This clone was counted a single time. V gene TRBV4-1 combines with J gene TRBJ1-2; a weak D match, TRBD1 (5 bases). Per germline, CDR1 MGHRA and CDR2 YSYEKL. There are 18 residues in the CDR3. V lost 0 bases, J lost 1 base, and 18 bases lay in between. In nucleotides, the CDR3 is TGCGCCAGCAGCCAAGATTGGGGGGGTGGCCGTCTTAACTATGGCTACACCTTC. Its translation: CASSQDWGGGRLNYGYTF.

The chain links TRBV12-5 to TRBJ2-6; no clear D gene. Germline CDR1 is LGHNT and CDR2 is FRNRAP. The CDR3 spans 15 residues. Trimming took 5 bases from V and 2 from J, leaving 10 bases between them. The CDR3 loop reads CASGPGPAGANVLTF. The CDR3 DNA reads TGTGCTAGTGGTCCTGGGCCAGCTGGGGCCAACGTCCTGACTTTC.

The rearrangement joins TRBV19 to TRBJ2-2, with TRBD1 matching over 7 bases. Unmatched junction bases numbered 8, after V lost 6 bases and J lost 4 bases. The length of the CDR3 is 15 residues. Germline V gives CDR1 LNHDA, CDR2 SQIVND (reference sequence). The CDR3 DNA follows: TGTGCCAGTAGGATGACAGGGCCGAGCACCGGGGAGCTGTTTTTT. Translation: CASRMTGPSTGELFF.

The chain recombines TRBV7-9 with TRBJ1-1; D is uncertain. This CDR3 spans 14 amino acids. Looked up from germline, CDR1 is SEHNR and CDR2 is FQNEAQ (reference sequence). V was trimmed by 5 bases and J by 5 bases, leaving 15 bases between them. CDR3 nucleotides: TGTGCCAGCAGCCGAGAGGAGGGAAGGACTGAAGCTTTCTTT. Translation gives CASSREEGRTEAFF.

The chain employs TRBV28 and TRBJ2-7, with D possibly matching TRBD2 (6 bases). The CDR3 spans 15 residues. Germline V gene lookup returns CDR1 MDHEN and CDR2 SYDVKM. V shed 4 bases and J shed 2 bases, with 15 bases lying between them. This CDR3 reads CASSSVGTPTYEQYF. CDR3 sequence (DNA): TGTGCCAGCAGTTCAGTCGGGACTCCCACCTACGAGCAGTACTTC.

The V call is TRBV29-1, the J call TRBJ2-3; 14 positions match TRBD2. The CDR3 is 15 amino acids. Germline V gives CDR1 SQVTM, CDR2 ANQGSEA. The V and J ends lost 6 bases and 5 bases, in that order; junction bases with no gene match: 7. CDR3 DNA: TGCAGCGTCGACGGGACTAGCGGGAGTAGAGATACGCAGTATTTT. It is translated as CSVDGTSGSRDTQYF.

The chain employs TRBV5-3 and TRBJ2-2; 7 bases are a match to TRBD1. TRBV5-3 is sorted into the ORF group, with uncertain function. The V gene end was trimmed by 6 bases and the J gene end by 4 bases; junction bases not matched to a gene: 15. The CDR3 covers 17 residues. The CDR3 here is CARTLERGTEITGELFF. The CDR3 nucleotides are TGTGCCAGAACCCTGGAGAGGGGGACAGAGATCACCGGGGAGCTGTTTTTT.

Within the sample, this clone is medium-sized. The junction differs from germline at one of its ends, possibly a read error. This chain connects TRBV7-7 to TRBJ2-1; 10 nucleotides match TRBD2. CDR3 size: 16 residues. Per germline, CDR1 SSHAT and CDR2 FNYEAQ (reference sequence). Written as DNA, the CDR3 is TGTGCTAGCAGCCCGACCGGGACTAGCGTCCCCCATGAGCAGTTCTTC. Translated, it gives CASSPTGTSVPHEQFF.

The chain links TRBV5-1 to TRBJ2-7; tentatively, D is TRBD1 (6 bases). This CDR3 contains 15 residues. Germline V CDR1 and CDR2: SGHRS, YFSETQ. Trimming removed 5 bases from V and 4 bases from J, with 19 bases in between. DNA for the CDR3: TGCGCCAGCAGATACTCCGGGACACGGGAATACGAGCAGTACTTC. Its translation is CASRYSGTREYEQYF.

This chain joins TRBV5-5 and TRBJ1-1; 10 positions agree with TRBD1. Germline CDR1 and CDR2: SGHKS and YYEKEE (reference sequence). The CDR3 is 15 residues long. J was trimmed by 5 bases and V by 0 bases; bases with no gene match: 4. Here the CDR3 DNA reads TGTGCCAGCAGCTTGGTCCCGGGACAGGGGACTGAAGCTTTCTTT. This codes for CASSLVPGQGTEAFF.

This rearrangement joins TRBV2 to TRBJ2-4, with 9 nucleotides matching TRBD1. Germline V gives CDR1 SNHLY, CDR2 FYNNEI. The CDR3 extends over 18 amino acids. Trimming at V came to 8 bases and at J to 0 bases, leaving 14 bases not matched to a gene. As DNA, the CDR3 is TGTGCCAGCGTCCCGGGACAGGGAAACCAACTAGCCAAAAACATTCAGTACTTC. This gives the protein CASVPGQGNQLAKNIQYF. Complete variable domain (other parts from reference TRBV2 and TRBJ2-4): EPEVTQTPSHQVTQMGQEVILRCVPISNHLYFYWYRQILGQKVEFLVSFYNNEISEKSEIFDDQFSVERPDGSNFTLKIRSTKLEDSAMYFCASVPGQGNQLAKNIQYFGAGTRLSVL.

The CDR3 protein is CASSRDRSSGANVLTF. CDR3 DNA: TGTGCCAGCAGCCGGGACAGGAGCTCTGGGGCCAACGTCCTGACTTTC. V is TRBV5-6 and J is TRBJ2-6; 8 bases agree with TRBD1. This CDR3 contains 16 residues. V shed 4 bases and J 0 bases; nucleotides not matched to a gene: 3. The V gene's germline CDR1 is SGHDT and CDR2 YYEEEE.

The chain has TRBV19 and TRBJ1-2; D call uncertain. The length of the CDR3 is 14 residues. Trimming took off 3 bases at V and 4 bases at J, with 12 bases between the two ends. The germline CDR1 and CDR2 sequences are LNHDA and SQIVND (reference sequence). The CDR3 DNA reads TGTGCCAGTAGTATTGAAAGATCGGGCTATGGCTACACCTTC. Translating gives CASSIERSGYGYTF.

The rearrangement joins TRBV7-2 to TRBJ2-3; TRBD2 matches at 8 bases. Looked up from germline, CDR1 is SGHTA and CDR2 is FQGNSA. CDR3 length equals 14 residues. V lost 5 bases to trimming and J lost 11 bases; unmatched junction nucleotides: 12. The CDR3 spells CASSPRREGAGQYF. CDR3 DNA sequence: TGTGCCAGCAGCCCAAGACGGGAGGGAGCGGGGCAGTATTTT.

V usage is TRBV4-1 and J usage is TRBJ1-6; 9 bases are shared with TRBD1. The CDR3 consists of 17 residues. Trimming cost V 0 bases and J 9 bases; bases outside gene matches: 9. Germline V lookup: CDR1 MGHRA, CDR2 YSYEKL. The CDR3 loop is CASSQDDRGYGGSPLHF. As DNA, the CDR3 is TGCGCCAGCAGCCAAGACGACAGGGGGTATGGTGGTTCACCCCTCCACTTT.

This clone was found once. The chain couples TRBV4-1 to TRBJ2-7; no reliable D call. The germline CDR1 and CDR2 sequences are MGHRA and YSYEKL. The V end was cut by 0 bases, the J end by 6 bases, with 18 bases between. The CDR3 extends over 16 amino acids. The CDR3 nucleotides read TGCGCCAGCAGCCAAGATCCGATCCTTCGGAGAGCCGAGCAGTACTTC. It encodes CASSQDPILRRAEQYF.

V gene TRBV3-1 (or the pseudogene TRBV3-2) combines with J gene TRBJ2-7; tentatively, D is TRBD1 (5 bases). The CDR3 sequence is 12 residues long. V shed 5 bases and J shed 3 bases, with 8 bases lying between them. Looked up from germline, CDR1 is LGHDT and CDR2 is YNNKEL (reference sequence). CDR3 DNA sequence: TGTGCCAGCAGCTCGCAGGGCTACGAGCAGTACTTC. Protein product: CASSSQGYEQYF.

The V gene is TRBV25-1, the J gene TRBJ1-4; D remains unclear. Germline V CDR1 and CDR2: MGHDK, SYGVNS. The CDR3 runs 16 residues. Trimming removed 2 bases at V and 6 bases at J, with 16 bases between. The CDR3 DNA reads as TGTGCCAGCAGTGAAGACCCTAGCAGTCGGGATGAAAAACTGTTTTTT. Protein: CASSEDPSSRDEKLFF.

The count of this clone is one. The chain couples TRBV15 to TRBJ1-6; D is unresolved. V was cut by 0 bases and J by 7 bases, with 19 bases left in between. The V gene's germline CDR1 is LNHNV and CDR2 YYDKDF (reference sequence). CDR3 length: 18 amino acids. Written as DNA, the CDR3 is TGTGCCACCAGCAGAGACCTCATGAGGACTGGGAACAATTCACCCCTCCACTTT. The encoded protein is CATSRDLMRTGNNSPLHF.